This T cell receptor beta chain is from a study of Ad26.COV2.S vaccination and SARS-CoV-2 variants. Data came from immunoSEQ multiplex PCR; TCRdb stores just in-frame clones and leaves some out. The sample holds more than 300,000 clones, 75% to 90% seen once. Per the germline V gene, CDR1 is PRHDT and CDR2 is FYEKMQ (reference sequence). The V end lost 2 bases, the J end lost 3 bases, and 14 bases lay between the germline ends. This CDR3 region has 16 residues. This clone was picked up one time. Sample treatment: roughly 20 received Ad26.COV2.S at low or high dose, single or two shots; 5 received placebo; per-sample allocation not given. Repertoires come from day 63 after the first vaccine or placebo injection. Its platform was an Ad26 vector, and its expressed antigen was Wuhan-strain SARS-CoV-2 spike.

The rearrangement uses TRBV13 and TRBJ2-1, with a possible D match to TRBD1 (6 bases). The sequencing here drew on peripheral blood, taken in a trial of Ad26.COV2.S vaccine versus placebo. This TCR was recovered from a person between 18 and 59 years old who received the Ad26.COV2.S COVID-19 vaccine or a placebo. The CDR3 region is CASSLLIIGGYNEQFF. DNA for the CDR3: TGTGCCAGCAGCTTATTAATAATAGGGGGCTACAATGAGCAGTTCTTC.